The entry below gives a single T cell receptor beta chain sequence along with its context. As processed by the authors: Estimates of nucleated cell counts were drawn from the amplification of reference gene primers. TCRdb keeps only in-frame clones here, not all; method: immunoSEQ multiplex PCR. D and trimming come from the DNA, and the V and J calls and clone size come from that table. The table includes roughly 140,000 clones, roughly 90% detected once. The V gene end was trimmed by 4 bases and the J gene end by 5 bases; junction bases not matched to a gene: 10. This CDR3 region has 16 residues. The germline V gene has CDR1 SGHRS and CDR2 YFSETQ. This specimen belongs to a study of blood T cell repertoires in COVID-19. Study summary: Researchers got acute and convalescent COVID-19 samples from the United States, Italy and Spain. PBMCs, B-cell-depleted T cells, or T cells provided the cDNA or gDNA that made up the material.

Material for sequencing was peripheral blood. The J gene is TRBJ1-5, the V gene TRBV5-1; TRBD1 matches 9 bases. The TCR was taken from a human donor in a cohort sampled during active COVID-19. The CDR3 DNA reads as TGCGCCAGCAGCGGGAGGGACAGGGCCCAATATCAGCCCCAGCATTTT. Translation: CASSGRDRAQYQPQHF. Drawing the rest from reference TRBV5-1 and TRBJ1-5, the complete variable domain is KAGVTQTPRYLIKTRGQQVTLSCSPISGHRSVSWYQQTPGQGLQFLFEYFSETQRNKGNFPGRFSGRQFSNSRSEMNVSTLELGDSALYLCASSGRDRAQYQPQHFGDGTRLSIL.